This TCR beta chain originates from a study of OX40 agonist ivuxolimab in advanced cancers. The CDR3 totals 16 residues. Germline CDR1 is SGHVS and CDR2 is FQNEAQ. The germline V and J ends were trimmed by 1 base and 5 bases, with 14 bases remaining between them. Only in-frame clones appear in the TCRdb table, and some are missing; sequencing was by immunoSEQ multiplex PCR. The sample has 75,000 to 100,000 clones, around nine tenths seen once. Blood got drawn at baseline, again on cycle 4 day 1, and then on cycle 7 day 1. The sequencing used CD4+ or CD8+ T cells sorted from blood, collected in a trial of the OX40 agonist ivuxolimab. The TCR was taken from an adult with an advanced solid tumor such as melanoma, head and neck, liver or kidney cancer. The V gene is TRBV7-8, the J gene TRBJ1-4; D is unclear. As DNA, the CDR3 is TGTGCCAGCAGCTTAGGGGGAGGAATCCTGAATGAAAAACTGTTTTTT. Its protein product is CASSLGGGILNEKLFF.